The present T cell receptor (beta chain) was sequenced within a study of blood T cell repertoires in COVID-19. Turning to the study itself: COVID-19 samples collected from the United States, Italy and Spain covered acute and convalescent phases. In each case, the material was cDNA or gDNA derived from T cells, B-cell-depleted T cells, or PBMCs.

The CDR3 covers 15 residues. V lost 5 bases, J lost 6 bases, and 18 bases lay in between. CDR1 and CDR2 (germline): MNHEY, SVGAGI. Per the authors' pipeline: Nucleated cell counts were estimated from reference gene primer amplification. Assay used: immunoSEQ multiplex PCR; TCRdb lists only in-frame clones, some missing. D and trimming come from the DNA, and the V and J calls and clone size come from that table. Here the sample spans roughly 110,000 clones, more than 70% being singletons. The sequence was collected from a man in his sixties or seventies with acute or convalescent COVID-19. The chain couples TRBV6-5 to TRBJ2-3, with TRBD2 as a possible D gene (6 bases). The specimen was peripheral blood. DNA of the CDR3: TGTGCCAGCAGTCCGGGACTGGGGGTGGTGGATACGCAGTATTTT. Protein sequence: CASSPGLGVVDTQYF.